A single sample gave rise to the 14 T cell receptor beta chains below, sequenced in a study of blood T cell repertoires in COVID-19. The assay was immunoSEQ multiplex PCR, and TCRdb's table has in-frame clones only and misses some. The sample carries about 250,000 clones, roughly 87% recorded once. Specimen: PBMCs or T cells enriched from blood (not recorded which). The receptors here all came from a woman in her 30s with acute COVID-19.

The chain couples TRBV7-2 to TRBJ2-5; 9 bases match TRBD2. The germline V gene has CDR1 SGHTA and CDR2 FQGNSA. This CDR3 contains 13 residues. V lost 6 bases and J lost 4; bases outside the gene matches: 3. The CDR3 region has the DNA TGTGCCAGCAGGCCTAGCGGGGCAGAGACCCAGTACTTC. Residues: CASRPSGAETQYF.

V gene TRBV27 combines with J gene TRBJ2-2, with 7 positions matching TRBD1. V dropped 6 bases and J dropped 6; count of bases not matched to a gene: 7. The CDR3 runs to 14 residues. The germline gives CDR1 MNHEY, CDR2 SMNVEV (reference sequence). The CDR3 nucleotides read TGTGCCAGCAGGCCCCAGACAGGGTCCGGGGAGCTGTTTTTT. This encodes CASRPQTGSGELFF.

CDR3 residues: CASSSRFLKQGGTNTEAFF. The DNA of the CDR3 is TGCGCCAGCAGCTCAAGGTTTTTAAAACAGGGAGGGACGAACACTGAAGCTTTCTTT. The chain joins TRBV4-1 to TRBJ1-1, with a possible D match to TRBD1 (6 bases). Trimming pared 5 bases from V and 1 base from J, leaving 26 bases between. CDR1 and CDR2 from the germline V gene are MGHRA and YSYEKL. The CDR3 is made up of 19 amino acids.

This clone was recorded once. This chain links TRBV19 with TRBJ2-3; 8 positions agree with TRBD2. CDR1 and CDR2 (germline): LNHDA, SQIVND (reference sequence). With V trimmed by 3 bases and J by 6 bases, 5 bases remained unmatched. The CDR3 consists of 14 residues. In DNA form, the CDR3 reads TGTGCCAGTAGTATTACTCCTAGCGGGGATACGCAGTATTTT. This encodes CASSITPSGDTQYF.

CDR3 region: CASSSSARPGAGELFF. The CDR3 region has the DNA TGTGCCAGCAGCTCTTCGGCCCGTCCCGGGGCCGGGGAGCTGTTTTTT. The chain carries TRBV9 and TRBJ2-2; the D gene is possibly TRBD2 (5 bases). Looked up from germline, CDR1 is SGDLS and CDR2 is YYNGEE. The CDR3 loop spans 16 amino acids. V was clipped by 4 bases and J by 6 bases, with 19 bases between them. Full variable domain (outside the CDR3, taken from reference TRBV9 and TRBJ2-2): DSGVTQTPKHLITATGQRVTLRCSPRSGDLSVYWYQQSLDQGLQFLIQYYNGEERAKGNILERFSAQQFPDLHSELNLSSLELGDSALYFCASSSSARPGAGELFFGEGSRLTVL.

The CDR3 sequence is CASSLEKGVTEAFF. The CDR3 DNA sequence: TGCGCCAGCAGCTTGGAGAAGGGGGTCACTGAAGCTTTCTTT. The J gene is TRBJ1-1, the V gene TRBV5-1, with a possible D match to TRBD1 (6 bases). CDR3 size: 14 residues. V was clipped by 0 bases and J by 4 bases, with 10 bases between them. Germline values: CDR1 SGHRS, CDR2 YFSETQ.

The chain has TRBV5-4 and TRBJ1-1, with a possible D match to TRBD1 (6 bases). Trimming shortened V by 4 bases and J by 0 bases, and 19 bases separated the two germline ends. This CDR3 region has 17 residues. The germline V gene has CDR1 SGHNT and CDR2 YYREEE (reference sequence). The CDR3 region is CASSRDVGGLMNTEAFF. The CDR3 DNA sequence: TGTGCCAGCAGCCGGGACGTAGGGGGATTAATGAACACTGAAGCTTTCTTT.

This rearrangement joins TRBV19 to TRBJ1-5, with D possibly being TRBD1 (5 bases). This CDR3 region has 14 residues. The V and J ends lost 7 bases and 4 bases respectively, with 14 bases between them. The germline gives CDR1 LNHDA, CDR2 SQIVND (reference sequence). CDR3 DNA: TGTGCCAGTACTCTCTGGGGGGGGAATCAGCCCCAGCATTTT. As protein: CASTLWGGNQPQHF.

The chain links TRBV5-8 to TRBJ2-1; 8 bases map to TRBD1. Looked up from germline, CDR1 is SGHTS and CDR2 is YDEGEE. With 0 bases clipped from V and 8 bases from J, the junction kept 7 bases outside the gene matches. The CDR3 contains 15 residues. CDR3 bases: TGTGCCAGCAGCTTGGTCAGGGGGCTACGTTATGAGCAGTTCTTC. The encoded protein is CASSLVRGLRYEQFF.

The CDR3 reads CAWSVLQGRKNTEAFF. Written as DNA, the CDR3 is TGTGCCTGGAGTGTACTACAGGGCCGGAAGAACACTGAAGCTTTCTTT. This sequence joins TRBV30 and TRBJ1-1; maybe TRBD1 (6 bases). CDR1 is GTSNPN and CDR2 is SVGIG in the germline V gene (reference sequence). Trimming removed 0 bases from V and 1 base from J, with 15 bases in between. The CDR3 has 16 residues.

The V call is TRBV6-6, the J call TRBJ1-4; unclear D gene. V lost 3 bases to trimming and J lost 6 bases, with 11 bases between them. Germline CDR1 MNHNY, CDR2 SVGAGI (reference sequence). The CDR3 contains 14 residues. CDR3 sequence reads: CASSYVGGDEKLFF. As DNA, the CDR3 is TGTGCCAGCAGTTATGTGGGCGGGGATGAAAAACTGTTTTTT.

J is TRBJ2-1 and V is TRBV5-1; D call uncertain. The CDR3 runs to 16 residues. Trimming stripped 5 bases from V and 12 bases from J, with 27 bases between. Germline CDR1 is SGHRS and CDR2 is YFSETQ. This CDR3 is CASSPWLGAEWSGQFF. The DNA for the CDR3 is TGCGCCAGCAGTCCATGGCTGGGCGCCGAGTGGTCCGGGCAGTTCTTC.

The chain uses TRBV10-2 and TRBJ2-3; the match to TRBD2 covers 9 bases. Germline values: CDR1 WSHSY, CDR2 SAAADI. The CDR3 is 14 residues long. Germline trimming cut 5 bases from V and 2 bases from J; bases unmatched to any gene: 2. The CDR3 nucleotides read TGCGCCAGCAGTCTAGCGGGGCTCACAGATACGCAGTATTTT. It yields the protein CASSLAGLTDTQYF.

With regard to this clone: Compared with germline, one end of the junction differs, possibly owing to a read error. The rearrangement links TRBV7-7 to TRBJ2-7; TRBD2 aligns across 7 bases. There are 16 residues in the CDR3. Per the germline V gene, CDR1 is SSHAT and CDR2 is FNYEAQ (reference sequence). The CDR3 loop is CASSSRRGLEEDEQYF. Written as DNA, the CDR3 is TGTGCTAGCAGCTCGCGACGCGGACTAGAAGAGGACGAGCAGTACTTC.